The next 5 T cell receptor beta chains were all read from a single sample in a study of neurological immune-mediated disorders (dated by TCRdb to between 2018 and 2021). Preparation of the library involved 5' RACE. The sequencing machine was an Illumina HiSeq 2500. TCRdb passed the public sequencing reads through fastp at Q25 and MiXCR, retaining productive beta sequences. Identical CDR3 protein sequences are pooled into one entry, listed with their most common genes and DNA. Recorded for this sample are some 70,000 distinct CDR3 sequences; under 3.5% of them occurred a single time. About 4% of the sample is held by the ten biggest clonotypes. The sequenced material came from PBMCs. The receptors were gathered from a middle-aged man with multiple sclerosis.

The table lists this clonotype with a few counts. The gene calls are TRBV19 and TRBJ2-5, with D perhaps TRBD1 or TRBD2 (5 bases each). Trimming removed 5 bases at V and 5 bases at J, with 15 bases between. Germline CDR1 and CDR2: LNHDA and SQIVND (reference sequence). CDR3 size: 14 residues. In nucleotides, the CDR3 is TGTGCCAGTAGTTTCGGGACCCGAGGGGAGACCCAGTACTTC. Its translation: CASSFGTRGETQYF.

This clonotype appeared many times. The chain couples TRBV7-3 to TRBJ2-2, with a possible D match to TRBD2 (6 bases). V dropped 4 bases and J dropped 3 bases, with 15 bases sitting between them. Germline values: CDR1 SGHTA, CDR2 FQGTGA. This CDR3 has 16 amino acids. CDR3 sequence (DNA): TGTGCCAGCAGCTCATCTTCGGGAGCCCACACCGGGGAGCTGTTTTTT. As protein: CASSSSSGAHTGELFF.

This clonotype has a count of ten or more. The chain has TRBV5-1 and TRBJ2-5; 8 bases match TRBD2. This CDR3 is 12 amino acids long. J was trimmed by 5 bases and V by 4 bases; bases with no gene match: 1. Looked up from germline, CDR1 is SGHRS and CDR2 is YFSETQ. The CDR3 here is CASSPGGETQYF. In DNA form, the CDR3 reads TGCGCCAGCAGCCCGGGGGGGGAGACCCAGTACTTC.

This clonotype showed up many times. The rearrangement links TRBV5-1 to TRBJ2-5, with 7 nucleotides matching TRBD2. Unmatched junction bases numbered 9, after V lost 5 bases and J lost 2 bases. CDR3 size: 15 residues. Looked up from germline, CDR1 is SGHRS and CDR2 is YFSETQ. The CDR3 nucleotides are TGCGCCAGCAGGGGGGGGACCCTAGGGCAAGAGACCCAGTACTTC. Translating it yields CASRGGTLGQETQYF. Together with reference TRBV5-1 and TRBJ2-5, the CDR3 gives the full variable domain: KAGVTQTPRYLIKTRGQQVTLSCSPISGHRSVSWYQQTPGQGLQFLFEYFSETQRNKGNFPGRFSGRQFSNSRSEMNVSTLELGDSALYLCASRGGTLGQETQYFGPGTRLLVL.

This clonotype was detected many times. The chain is built from TRBV7-2 and TRBJ1-1; the D is unclear. This CDR3 region has 13 residues. Germline CDR1 is SGHTA and CDR2 is FQGNSA. V was clipped by 3 bases and J by 1 base, with 6 bases between them. The CDR3 region has the DNA TGTGCCAGCAGCTTTACAGCGAACACTGAAGCTTTCTTT. It translates to CASSFTANTEAFF.